This T cell receptor beta chain was sequenced in a study of cytomegalovirus exposure and HLA in healthy donors. Study in general: A preliminary data release comprised 80 million or so unique TCRs obtained from HLA-typed donors.

In regard to this clone: Its antigen is not identified.

13 Jbeta primers and 60 Vbeta primers were used for the PCR. The repertoire was sequenced with immunoSEQ multiplex PCR; TCRdb's copy has only in-frame clones and lacks some. The sample consists of over 100,000 clones, about three fifths of them appearing once. Study findings and constraints: HLA allele associations emerged for under 20,000 TCR beta sequences in a later analysis, at 0.05 false discovery rate. In an earlier analysis, productive rearrangement rates for most beta V segments clustered near 87% or 30%. Later analysis indicated greater clonal expansion among HLA-associated TCR beta chains than among equally common other chains.

V lost 2 bases to trimming and J lost 5 bases; unmatched junction nucleotides: 9. Germline assignment: CDR1 MNHNS and CDR2 SASEGT. The CDR3 covers 16 residues. This chain connects TRBV6-1 to TRBJ2-5, with 9 bases matching TRBD2. The clonotype originates from a woman aged 35 to 49 in good health and CMV-seropositive. Input material: PBMCs. In DNA, the CDR3 is TGTGCCAGCAGTGAATCGGGCGGGGGGGCTTGGGAGACCCAGTACTTC. This codes for CASSESGGGAWETQYF.